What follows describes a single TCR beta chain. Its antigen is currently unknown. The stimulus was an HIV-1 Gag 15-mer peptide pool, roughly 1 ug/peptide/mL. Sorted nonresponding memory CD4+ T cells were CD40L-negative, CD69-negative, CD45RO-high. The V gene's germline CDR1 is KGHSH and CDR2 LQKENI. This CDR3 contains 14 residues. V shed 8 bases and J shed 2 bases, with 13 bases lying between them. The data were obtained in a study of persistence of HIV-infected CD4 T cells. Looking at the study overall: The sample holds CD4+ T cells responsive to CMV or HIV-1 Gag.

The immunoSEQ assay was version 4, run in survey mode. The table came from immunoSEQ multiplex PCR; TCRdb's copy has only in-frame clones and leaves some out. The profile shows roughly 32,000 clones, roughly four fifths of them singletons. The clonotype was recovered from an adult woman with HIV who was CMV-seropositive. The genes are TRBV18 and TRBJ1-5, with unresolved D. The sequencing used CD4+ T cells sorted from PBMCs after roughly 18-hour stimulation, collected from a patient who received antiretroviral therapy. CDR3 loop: CASTRGGRNQPQHF. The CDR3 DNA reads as TGTGCCAGCACTAGAGGAGGACGCAATCAGCCCCAGCATTTT.